One and the same sample provided the 12 T cell receptor beta chains below, sequenced in a study of cytomegalovirus exposure and HLA in healthy donors (dated by TCRdb to about 2017). The library was obtained by the immunoSEQ multiplex PCR assay. For the multiplex PCR, a mixture combining 60 forward primers for TCR Vbeta segments and 13 reverse primers for TCR Jbeta segments was used. This immuneACCESS table, as held by TCRdb, lists in-frame sequences with V and J called but not all clones. Of the missing ones, under half trace to an unresolved V gene in checked studies; the others have no known cause. The sample contains around 98,000 clones, 69% of them found a single time. Together, the top ten hold 0.95% to 1.5% of the sample. Input material: PBMCs. The receptors were sampled from a female donor in good health and CMV-seronegative.

The rearrangement links TRBV6-4 to TRBJ2-3; TRBD2 matches 8 bases. With V trimmed by 0 bases and J by 0 bases, 2 bases remained unmatched. The germline V gene has CDR1 MRHNA and CDR2 SNTAGT. The CDR3 runs to 16 residues. For the CDR3, the DNA is TGTGCCAGCAGTGACTCGCCTAGCGGGAGCACAGATACGCAGTATTTT. Its protein product is CASSDSPSGSTDTQYF.

V and J are TRBV5-6 and TRBJ2-5, with 9 bases matching TRBD1. The tail of the sequence fits TRBJ2-7 better, so the J call may be wrong. This CDR3 has 13 amino acids. Looked up from germline, CDR1 is SGHDT and CDR2 is YYEEEE. CDR3 sequence (DNA): TGTGCCAGCAGCGTGGACAGGGGTTTCGAGCAGTACTTC. It yields the protein CASSVDRGFEQYF.

This clone was detected only once. The genes are TRBV19 and TRBJ1-5; the D gene is possibly TRBD1 (5 bases). The CDR3 is 13 amino acids. V gave up 7 bases and J gave up 2 bases, with 9 bases separating them. Germline V gene sequence: CDR1 LNHDA, CDR2 SQIVND (reference sequence). CDR3 DNA sequence: TGTGCCAGTAACTGGGGGGGCAATCAGCCCCAGCATTTT. This translates into CASNWGGNQPQHF.

The chain has TRBV5-5 and TRBJ2-7, with D perhaps TRBD1 (5 bases). This CDR3 has 14 amino acids. Trimming shortened V by 2 bases and J by 3 bases, and 12 bases separated the two germline ends. Looked up from germline, CDR1 is SGHKS and CDR2 is YYEKEE (reference sequence). This CDR3 reads CASSFGLGDYEQYF. CDR3 sequence (DNA): TGTGCCAGCAGCTTTGGCCTAGGGGACTACGAGCAGTACTTC.

The chain uses TRBV21-1 and TRBJ1-5; the table's D call of TRBD1 was not tested on the DNA. TRBV21-1 is described as a pseudogene. This CDR3 region has 15 residues. CDR3 nucleotide sequence: TGTGCCAGCAGCAATAGAGCAGGGGGCCCTCAGCCCCAGCATTTT. Residues: CASSNRAGGPQPQHF.

This chain joins TRBV18 and TRBJ2-5; D perhaps matches TRBD1 (5 bases). The CDR3 extends over 14 amino acids. Germline-derived CDR1 and CDR2 are KGHSH and LQKENI. V dropped 1 base and J dropped 1 base, with 7 bases sitting between them. The chain's CDR3 is CASSPLDSQETQYF. In nucleotides, the CDR3 is TGTGCCAGCTCACCACTCGACAGCCAAGAGACCCAGTACTTC.

This sequence joins TRBV9 and TRBJ2-7, with a weak D call TRBD1 (7 bases). The germline CDR1 and CDR2 sequences are SGDLS and YYNGEE. CDR3 length: 14 residues. Trimming pared 3 bases from V and 4 bases from J, leaving 14 bases between. CDR3 DNA sequence: TGTGCCAGCAGCGCAGGGGGGCCGGGGTACGAGCAGTACTTC. Protein sequence: CASSAGGPGYEQYF. The full variable domain, rest sourced from reference TRBV9 and TRBJ2-7, is DSGVTQTPKHLITATGQRVTLRCSPRSGDLSVYWYQQSLDQGLQFLIQYYNGEERAKGNILERFSAQQFPDLHSELNLSSLELGDSALYFCASSAGGPGYEQYFGPGTRLTVT.

The chain carries TRBV7-9 and TRBJ2-1, with 10 nucleotides matching TRBD2. The CDR3 totals 17 residues. Germline lookup yields CDR1 SEHNR and CDR2 FQNEAQ (reference sequence). Trimming cost V 5 bases and J 5 bases; bases outside gene matches: 12. The CDR3: CASSSAGAGGRNNEQFF. In DNA, the CDR3 is TGTGCCAGCAGCAGCGCGGGAGCGGGGGGGCGGAACAATGAGCAGTTCTTC.

The chain carries TRBV2 and TRBJ1-1; 9 nucleotides agree with TRBD1. The CDR3 spans 16 residues. V lost 8 bases to trimming and J lost 4 bases; unmatched junction nucleotides: 14. Per germline, CDR1 SNHLY and CDR2 FYNNEI. The CDR3 sequence is CASPAGGQGLSTEAFF. The CDR3 coding sequence is TGTGCCAGCCCGGCCGGGGGACAGGGTTTAAGCACTGAAGCTTTCTTT. The whole variable domain, remainder taken from reference TRBV2 and TRBJ1-1, is EPEVTQTPSHQVTQMGQEVILRCVPISNHLYFYWYRQILGQKVEFLVSFYNNEISEKSEIFDDQFSVERPDGSNFTLKIRSTKLEDSAMYFCASPAGGQGLSTEAFFGQGTRLTVV.

The sample holds a few counts of this clone. The chain couples TRBV29-1 to TRBJ2-1, with D perhaps TRBD2 (5 bases). CDR1 and CDR2 (germline): SQVTM, ANQGSEA. There are 15 residues in the CDR3. The V end lost 1 base, the J end lost 4 bases, and 14 bases lay between the germline ends. CDR3 protein: CSVEGDDSAYNEQFF. CDR3 coding DNA: TGCAGCGTTGAAGGTGATGATAGCGCATACAATGAGCAGTTCTTC.

The chain links TRBV19 to TRBJ2-2; TRBD2 is a possible D gene (5 bases). Germline CDR1 and CDR2: LNHDA and SQIVND (reference sequence). Trimming stripped 11 bases from V and 5 bases from J, with 12 bases between. The CDR3 extends over 12 amino acids. CDR3 protein: CASGVGTGELFF. The DNA for the CDR3 is TGTGCCTCCGGGGTGGGAACCGGGGAGCTGTTTTTT. The entire variable domain, with the rest obtained from reference TRBV19 and TRBJ2-2, is as follows: DGGITQSPKYLFRKEGQNVTLSCEQNLNHDAMYWYRQDPGQGLRLIYYSQIVNDFQKGDIAEGYSVSREKKESFPLTVTSAQKNPTAFYLCASGVGTGELFFGEGSRLTVL.

This chain uses TRBV29-1 with TRBJ2-2, with 8 bases matching TRBD2. The CDR3 contains 14 residues. The V segment lost 6 bases and the J segment 5 bases; nucleotides outside the gene matches: 8. Germline V gives CDR1 SQVTM, CDR2 ANQGSEA. The CDR3 DNA follows: TGCAGCGTGTCGGCGCCGGGAGGGACCGGGGAGCTGTTTTTT. Protein product: CSVSAPGGTGELFF.